This T cell receptor beta chain was recorded in a study of blood T cells in healthy people across ages. The use of a sample-barcoded 5' primer and a J-beta primer mix characterized a second PCR of about 7 to 12 cycles. TCRdb recomputed calls from the 5' RACE reads with MiXCR, one row per CDR3 protein. This repertoire shows nearly 800,000 distinct CDR3 sequences, about 56% found once; its top ten account for more than 25%. Study-wide results and limits: The lack of PBMC sorting stopped any conclusive naive versus antigen-experienced comparison. Older individuals had lower TCR beta diversity per million T cells (the decline was roughly linear).

Details on this clonotype: What it recognizes is unknown.

The donors, all healthy, were Caucasians living in Russia, aged roughly 6 to 100. The clonotype was recovered from a man in his forties in good health. Sequencing input: blood.

The CDR3 loop reads CATSEQNEQYF. CDR3 in DNA: TGTGCCACCAGTGAACAAAATGAGCAGTACTTC. The V and J genes are TRBV24-1 and TRBJ2-7; the D is unclear. Germline-derived CDR1 and CDR2 are KGHDR and SFDVKD. This CDR3 contains 11 residues. Trimming took 4 bases from V and 7 from J, leaving 7 bases between them.